This TCR beta chain was profiled in a study of T cell changes during pregnancy in multiple sclerosis. TCRdb keeps only in-frame clones here, not all; method: immunoSEQ multiplex PCR. In the table there are tens of thousands of clones, approximately 89% of which are singletons. Germline V lookup: CDR1 MNHNS, CDR2 SASEGT. The CDR3 spans 14 residues. V shed 1 base, J shed 10 bases, and the junction held 5 bases outside the gene matches. This receptor was identified in a female donor in good health, enrolled as a control in a pregnancy study. This specimen was CD4+ T cells from peripheral blood mononuclear cells, taken in the second trimester of pregnancy. This chain joins TRBV6-1 and TRBJ1-4; 8 bases are a match to TRBD1. CDR3 coding DNA: TGTGCCAGCAGTGAAGGAGACAGGGGATTAAAACTGTTTTTT. Its translation: CASSEGDRGLKLFF.